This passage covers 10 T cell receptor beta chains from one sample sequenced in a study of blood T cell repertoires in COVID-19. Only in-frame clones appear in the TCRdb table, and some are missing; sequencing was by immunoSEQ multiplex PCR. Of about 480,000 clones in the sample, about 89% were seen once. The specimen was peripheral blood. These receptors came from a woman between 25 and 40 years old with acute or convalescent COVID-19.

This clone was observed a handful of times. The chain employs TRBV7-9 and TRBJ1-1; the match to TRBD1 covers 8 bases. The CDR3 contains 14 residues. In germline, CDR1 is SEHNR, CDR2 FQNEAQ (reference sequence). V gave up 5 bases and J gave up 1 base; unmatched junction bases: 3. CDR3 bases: TGTGCCAGCAGCGAGACAGGGGCGAACACTGAAGCTTTCTTT. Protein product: CASSETGANTEAFF.

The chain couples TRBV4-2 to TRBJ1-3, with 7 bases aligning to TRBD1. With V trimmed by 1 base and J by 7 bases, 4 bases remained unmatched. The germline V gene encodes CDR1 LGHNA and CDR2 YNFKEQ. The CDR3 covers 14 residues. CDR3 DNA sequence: TGTGCCAGCAGCCAAGTTGGACAGGTTAACACCATATATTTT. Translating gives CASSQVGQVNTIYF.

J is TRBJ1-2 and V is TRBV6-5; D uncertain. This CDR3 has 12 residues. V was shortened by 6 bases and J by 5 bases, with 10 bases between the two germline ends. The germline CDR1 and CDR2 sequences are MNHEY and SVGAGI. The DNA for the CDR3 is TGTGCCAGCAGCCGGGATCGATATGGCTACACCTTC. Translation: CASSRDRYGYTF.

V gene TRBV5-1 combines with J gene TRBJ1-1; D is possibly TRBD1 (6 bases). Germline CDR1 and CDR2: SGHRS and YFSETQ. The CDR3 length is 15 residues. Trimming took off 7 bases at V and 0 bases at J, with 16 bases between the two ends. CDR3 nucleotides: TGCGCCAGCGAGTCAGGGGCAACAATGAACACTGAAGCTTTCTTT. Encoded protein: CASESGATMNTEAFF.

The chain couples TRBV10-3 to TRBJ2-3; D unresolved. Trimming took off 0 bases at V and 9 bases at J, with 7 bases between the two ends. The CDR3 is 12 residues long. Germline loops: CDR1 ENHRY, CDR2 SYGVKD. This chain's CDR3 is CAISESLVTQYF. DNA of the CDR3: TGTGCCATCAGTGAGTCTTTAGTGACGCAGTATTTT.

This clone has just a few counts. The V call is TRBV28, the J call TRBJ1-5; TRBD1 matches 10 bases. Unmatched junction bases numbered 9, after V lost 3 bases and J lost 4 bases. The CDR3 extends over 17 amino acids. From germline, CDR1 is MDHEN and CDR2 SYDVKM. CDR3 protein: CASSFNSGQGPNQPQHF. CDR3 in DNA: TGTGCCAGCAGTTTTAATTCGGGACAGGGGCCGAATCAGCCCCAGCATTTT.

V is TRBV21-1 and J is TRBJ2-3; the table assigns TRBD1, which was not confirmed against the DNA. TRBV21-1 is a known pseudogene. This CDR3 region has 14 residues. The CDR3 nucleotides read TGTGCCAGCATGGACAGGGGGAGAACAGATACGCAGTATTTT. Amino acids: CASMDRGRTDTQYF.

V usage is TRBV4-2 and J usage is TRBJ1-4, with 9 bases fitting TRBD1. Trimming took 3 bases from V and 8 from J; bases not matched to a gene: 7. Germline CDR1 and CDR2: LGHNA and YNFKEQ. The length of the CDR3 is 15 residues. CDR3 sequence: CASSQEDRGREKLFF. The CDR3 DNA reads TGTGCCAGCAGCCAGGAGGACAGGGGAAGGGAAAAACTGTTTTTT.

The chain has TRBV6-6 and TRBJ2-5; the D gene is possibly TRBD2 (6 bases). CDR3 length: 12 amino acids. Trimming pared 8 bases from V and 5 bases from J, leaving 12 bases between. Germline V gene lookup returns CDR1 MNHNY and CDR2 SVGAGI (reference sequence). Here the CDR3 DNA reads TGTGCCAGCCATCCCGGGGGTGAGACCCAGTACTTC. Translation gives CASHPGGETQYF.

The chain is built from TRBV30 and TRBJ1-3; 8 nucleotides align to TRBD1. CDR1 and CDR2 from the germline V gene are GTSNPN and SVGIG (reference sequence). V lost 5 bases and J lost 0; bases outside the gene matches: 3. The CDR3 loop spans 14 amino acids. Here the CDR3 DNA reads TGTGCCTGGGACAGGGGATTCTCTGGAAACACCATATATTTT. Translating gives CAWDRGFSGNTIYF.